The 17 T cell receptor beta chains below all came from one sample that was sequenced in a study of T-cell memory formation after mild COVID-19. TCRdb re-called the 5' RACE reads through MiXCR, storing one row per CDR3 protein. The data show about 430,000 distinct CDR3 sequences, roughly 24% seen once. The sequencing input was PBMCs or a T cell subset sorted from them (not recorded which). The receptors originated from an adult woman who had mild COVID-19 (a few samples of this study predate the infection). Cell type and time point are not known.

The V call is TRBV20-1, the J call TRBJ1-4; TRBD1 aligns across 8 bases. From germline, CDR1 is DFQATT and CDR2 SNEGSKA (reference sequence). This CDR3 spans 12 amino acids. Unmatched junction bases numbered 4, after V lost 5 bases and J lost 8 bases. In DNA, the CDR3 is TGCAGTGCTGGACAGGGAGGGGAAAAACTGTTTTTT. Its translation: CSAGQGGEKLFF.

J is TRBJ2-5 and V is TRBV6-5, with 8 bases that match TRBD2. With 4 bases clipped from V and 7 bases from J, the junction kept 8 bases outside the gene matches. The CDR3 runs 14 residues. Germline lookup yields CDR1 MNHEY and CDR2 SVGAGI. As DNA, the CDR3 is TGTGCCAGCAGTTCCCCTAGCGGGCCAGGGACCCAGTACTTC. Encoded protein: CASSSPSGPGTQYF.

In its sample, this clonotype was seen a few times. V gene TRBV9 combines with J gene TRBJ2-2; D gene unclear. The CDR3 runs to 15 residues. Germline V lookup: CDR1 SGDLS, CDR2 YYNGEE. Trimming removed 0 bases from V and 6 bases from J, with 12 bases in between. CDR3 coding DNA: TGTGCCAGCAGCGTAGGCGGCGTTAATCCCGGGGAGCTGTTTTTT. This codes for CASSVGGVNPGELFF.

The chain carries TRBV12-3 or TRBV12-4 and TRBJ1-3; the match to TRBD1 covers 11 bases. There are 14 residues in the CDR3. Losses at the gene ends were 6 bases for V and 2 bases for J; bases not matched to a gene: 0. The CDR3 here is CASRGQGAGNTIYF. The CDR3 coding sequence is TGTGCCAGCAGGGGACAGGGGGCTGGAAACACCATATATTTT.

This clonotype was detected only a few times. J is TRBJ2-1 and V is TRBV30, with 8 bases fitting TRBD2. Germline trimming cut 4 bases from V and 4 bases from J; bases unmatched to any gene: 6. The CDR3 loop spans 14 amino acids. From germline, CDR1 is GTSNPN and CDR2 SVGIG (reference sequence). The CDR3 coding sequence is TGTGCCTGGAAGGCGGGAGGCATTTACAATGAGCAGTTCTTC. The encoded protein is CAWKAGGIYNEQFF. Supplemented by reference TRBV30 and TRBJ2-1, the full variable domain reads SQTIHQWPATLVQPVGSPLSLECTVEGTSNPNLYWYRQAAGRGLQLLFYSVGIGQISSEVPQNLSASRPQDRQFILSSKKLLLSDSGFYLCAWKAGGIYNEQFFGPGTRLTVL.

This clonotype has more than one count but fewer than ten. The CDR3 sequence: CATSGGIQGGQPQHF. The CDR3 coding sequence is TGTGCCACCAGCGGCGGGATACAGGGCGGGCAGCCCCAGCATTTT. This chain connects TRBV15 to TRBJ1-5; D might be TRBD1 (6 bases). The ends were cut back, 5 bases at V and 7 bases at J, with 18 bases in the middle. Germline V gene sequence: CDR1 LNHNV, CDR2 YYDKDF (reference sequence). This CDR3 has 15 residues.

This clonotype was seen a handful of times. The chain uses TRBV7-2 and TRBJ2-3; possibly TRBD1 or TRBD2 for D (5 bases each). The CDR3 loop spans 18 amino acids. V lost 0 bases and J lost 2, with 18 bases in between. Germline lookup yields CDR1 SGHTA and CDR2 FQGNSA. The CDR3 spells CASSLADLGERDTDTQYF. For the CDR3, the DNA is TGTGCCAGCAGCTTAGCGGATTTGGGGGAGAGGGACACAGATACGCAGTATTTT. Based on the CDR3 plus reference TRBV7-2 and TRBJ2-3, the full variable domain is GAGVSQSPSNKVTEKGKDVELRCDPISGHTALYWYRQSLGQGLEFLIYFQGNSAPDKSGLPSDRFSAERTGGSVSTLTIQRTQQEDSAVYLCASSLADLGERDTDTQYFGPGTRLTVL.

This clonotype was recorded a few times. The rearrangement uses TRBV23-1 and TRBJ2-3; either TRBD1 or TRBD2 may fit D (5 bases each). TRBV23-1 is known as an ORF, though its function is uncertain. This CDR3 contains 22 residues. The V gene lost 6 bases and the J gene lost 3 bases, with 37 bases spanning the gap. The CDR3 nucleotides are TGCGCCAGCAGCCTTAATATCCGGGACCAGATAGCAAGGAGACGGAGGACAGATACGCAGTATTTT. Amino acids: CASSLNIRDQIARRRRTDTQYF.

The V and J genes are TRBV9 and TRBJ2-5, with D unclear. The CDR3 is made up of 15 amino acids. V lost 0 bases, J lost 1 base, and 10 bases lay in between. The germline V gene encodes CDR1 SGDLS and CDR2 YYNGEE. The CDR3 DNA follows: TGTGCCAGCAGCGTAGGTCGAACAGCCCAAGAGACCCAGTACTTC. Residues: CASSVGRTAQETQYF.

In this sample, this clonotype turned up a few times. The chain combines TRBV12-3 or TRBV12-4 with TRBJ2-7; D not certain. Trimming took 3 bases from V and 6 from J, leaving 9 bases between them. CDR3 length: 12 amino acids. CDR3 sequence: CASSFSEIEQYF. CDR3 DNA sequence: TGTGCCAGCAGTTTCTCAGAGATCGAGCAGTACTTC.

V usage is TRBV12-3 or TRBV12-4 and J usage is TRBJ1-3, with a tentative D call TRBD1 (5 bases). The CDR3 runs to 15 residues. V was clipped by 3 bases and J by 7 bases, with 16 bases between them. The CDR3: CASSFSDTGHNTIYF. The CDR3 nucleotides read TGTGCCAGCAGTTTTTCGGACACCGGACATAACACCATATATTTT.

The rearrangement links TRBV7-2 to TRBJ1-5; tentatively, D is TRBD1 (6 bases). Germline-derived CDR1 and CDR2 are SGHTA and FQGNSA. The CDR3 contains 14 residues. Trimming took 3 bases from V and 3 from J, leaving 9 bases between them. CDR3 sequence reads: CASSFGQYNQPQHF. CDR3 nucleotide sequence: TGTGCCAGCAGCTTCGGACAGTACAATCAGCCCCAGCATTTT.

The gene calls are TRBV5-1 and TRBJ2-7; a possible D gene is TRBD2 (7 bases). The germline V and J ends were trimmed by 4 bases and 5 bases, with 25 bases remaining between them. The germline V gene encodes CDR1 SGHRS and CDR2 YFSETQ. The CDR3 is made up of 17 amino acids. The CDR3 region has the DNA TGCGCCAGCAGCCCGTCCTTCGGGGGGCTTGCCGTAAACGAGCAGTACTTC. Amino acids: CASSPSFGGLAVNEQYF.

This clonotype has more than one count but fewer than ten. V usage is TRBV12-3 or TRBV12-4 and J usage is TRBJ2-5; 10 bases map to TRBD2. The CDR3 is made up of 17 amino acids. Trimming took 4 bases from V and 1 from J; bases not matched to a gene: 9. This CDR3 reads CASSSRGAGGPQETQYF. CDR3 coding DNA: TGTGCCAGCAGTTCGCGAGGAGCGGGGGGGCCCCAAGAGACCCAGTACTTC.

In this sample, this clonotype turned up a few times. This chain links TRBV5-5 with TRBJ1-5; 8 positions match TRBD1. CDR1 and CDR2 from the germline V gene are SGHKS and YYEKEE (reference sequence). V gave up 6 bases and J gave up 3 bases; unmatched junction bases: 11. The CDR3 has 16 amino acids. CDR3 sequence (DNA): TGTGCCAGCAACAGATCAGGACAGGGCATCAATCAGCCCCAGCATTTT. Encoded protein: CASNRSGQGINQPQHF.

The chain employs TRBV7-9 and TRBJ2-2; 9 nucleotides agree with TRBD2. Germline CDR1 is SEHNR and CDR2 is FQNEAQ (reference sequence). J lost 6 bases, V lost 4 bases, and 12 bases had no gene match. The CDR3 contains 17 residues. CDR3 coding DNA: TGTGCCAGCAGCTCCCAGGAGGGTAGCGGGAGCGCCGGGGAGCTGTTTTTT. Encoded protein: CASSSQEGSGSAGELFF.

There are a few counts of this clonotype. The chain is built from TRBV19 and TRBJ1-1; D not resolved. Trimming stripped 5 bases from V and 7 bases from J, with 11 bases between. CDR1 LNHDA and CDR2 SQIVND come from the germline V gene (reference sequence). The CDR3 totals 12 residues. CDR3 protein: CASSASINEAFF. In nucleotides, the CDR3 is TGTGCCAGTAGTGCCTCGATAAATGAAGCTTTCTTT.